The clone carrying this TCR beta chain was seen a single time. Trimming removed 3 bases at V and 3 bases at J, with 14 bases between. The length of the CDR3 is 15 residues. CDR1 MNHEY and CDR2 SMNVEV come from the germline V gene (reference sequence). Assay: immunoSEQ multiplex PCR; the TCRdb copy retains only in-frame clones and omits some. This sample has 66,000 or so clones, with 82% found just once. The sample originates from a study of OX40 agonist ivuxolimab in advanced cancers. This chain connects TRBV27 to TRBJ1-1; D might be TRBD1 (5 bases). The sample was CD4+ or CD8+ T cells sorted from blood, taken in a trial of the OX40 agonist ivuxolimab. The TCR originated in an adult with an advanced solid tumor such as melanoma, head and neck, liver or kidney cancer. The CDR3 here is CASSFGGEGDTEAFF. DNA of the CDR3: TGTGCCAGCAGTTTTGGGGGGGAAGGGGACACTGAAGCTTTCTTT.